This T cell receptor beta chain was recorded in a study of blood T cell repertoires in COVID-19. Exposed participants came across a COVID-19 case within 2 weeks before study entry. V lost 0 bases and J 5 bases, leaving 10 bases between the germline ends. There are 15 residues in the CDR3. Germline CDR1 LNHNV, CDR2 YYDKDF (reference sequence). Assay: immunoSEQ multiplex PCR; the TCRdb copy retains only in-frame clones and omits some. Of under 300,000 clones in the sample, about 88% were seen once. This receptor was obtained from a woman aged 50 to 65 who had been exposed to COVID-19. J is TRBJ2-2 and V is TRBV15, with D perhaps TRBD2 (5 bases). The specimen was PBMCs or T cells enriched from blood (not recorded which). CDR3 DNA: TGTGCCACCAGCAGAGATAGAACGGGGACCGGGGAGCTGTTTTTT. This sequence encodes CATSRDRTGTGELFF.